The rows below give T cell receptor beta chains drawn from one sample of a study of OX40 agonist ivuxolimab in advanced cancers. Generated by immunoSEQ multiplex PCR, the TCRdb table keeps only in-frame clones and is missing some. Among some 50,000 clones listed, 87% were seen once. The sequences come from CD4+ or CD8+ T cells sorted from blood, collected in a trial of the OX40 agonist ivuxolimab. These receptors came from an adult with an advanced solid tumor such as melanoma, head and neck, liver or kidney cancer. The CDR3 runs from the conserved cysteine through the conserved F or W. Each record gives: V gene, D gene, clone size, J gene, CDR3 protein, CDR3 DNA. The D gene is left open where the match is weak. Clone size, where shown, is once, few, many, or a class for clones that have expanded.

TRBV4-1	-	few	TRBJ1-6	CASSRSTGSNSPLHF	TGCGCCAGCAGCCGCTCCACAGGGTCAAATTCACCCCTCCACTTT
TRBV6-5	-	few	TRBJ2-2	CASTSDRTTGELFF	TGTGCCAGCACCTCCGACAGGACCACCGGGGAGCTGTTTTTT
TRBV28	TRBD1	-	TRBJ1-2	CASTGTDYGYTF	TGTGCCAGCACAGGGACAGACTATGGCTACACCTTC
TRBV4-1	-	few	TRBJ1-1	CASSQGTSMNTEAFF	TGCGCCAGCAGCCAAGGGACAAGCATGAACACTGAAGCTTTCTTT
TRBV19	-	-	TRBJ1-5	CASRGVYSNQPQHF	TGTGCCAGTAGGGGGGTCTATAGCAATCAGCCCCAGCATTTT
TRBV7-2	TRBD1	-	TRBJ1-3	CASSLGQGDSGNTIYF	TGTGCCAGCAGCTTAGGACAGGGCGACTCTGGAAACACCATATATTTT
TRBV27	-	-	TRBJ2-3	CASSALGGSTDTQYF	TGTGCCAGCAGTGCCCTCGGGGGCAGCACAGATACGCAGTATTTT
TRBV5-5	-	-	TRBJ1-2	CASSTQGNDGYTF	TGTGCCAGCAGCACTCAAGGGAATGACGGCTACACCTTC
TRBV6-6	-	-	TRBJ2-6	CASSYSGQSANVLTF	TGTGCCAGCAGTTACTCCGGACAGTCGGCCAACGTCCTGACTTTC
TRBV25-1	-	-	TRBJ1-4	CASSGVRGAANEKLFF	TGTGCCAGCAGTGGGGTACGAGGGGCTGCTAATGAAAAACTGTTTTTT
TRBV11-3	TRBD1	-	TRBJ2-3	CASSLGTGVTDTQYF	TGTGCCAGCAGCCTAGGGACAGGGGTTACAGATACGCAGTATTTT
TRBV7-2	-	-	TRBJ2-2	CASSLVQGNTGELFF	TGTGCCAGCAGCTTAGTACAGGGGAACACCGGGGAGCTGTTTTTT
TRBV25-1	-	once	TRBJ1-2	CACSGVYGYTF	TGTGCCTGTAGTGGGGTCTATGGCTACACCTTC
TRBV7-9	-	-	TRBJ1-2	CASIPKGGAIYGYTF	TGTGCCAGCATCCCAAAGGGAGGGGCCATCTATGGCTACACCTTC
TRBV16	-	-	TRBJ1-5	CASSQSRGSNQPQHF	TGTGCCAGCAGCCAATCAAGAGGCAGCAATCAGCCCCAGCATTTT
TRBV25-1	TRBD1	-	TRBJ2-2	CASSFTGQGTGELFF	TGTGCCAGCAGTTTCACCGGACAGGGCACCGGGGAGCTGTTTTTT
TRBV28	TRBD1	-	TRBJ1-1	CASSIGGGGYSTEAFF	TGTGCCAGCAGCATCGGAGGAGGGGGCTATTCGACTGAAGCTTTCTTT
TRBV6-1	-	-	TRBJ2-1	CASSEGRLGQFF	TGTGCCAGCAGTGAAGGACGGCTCGGGCAGTTCTTC
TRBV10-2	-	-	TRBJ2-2	CASSALGVAPSNTGELFF	TGCGCCAGCAGTGCATTGGGGGTCGCTCCATCGAACACCGGGGAGCTGTTTTTT
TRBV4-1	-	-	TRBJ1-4	CASSPTGLGEKLFF	TGCGCCAGCAGCCCAACAGGGTTAGGGGAAAAACTGTTTTTT
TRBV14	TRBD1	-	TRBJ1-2	CASSQGDRSLYGYTF	TGTGCCAGCAGCCAAGGGGACAGGAGCCTATATGGCTACACCTTC
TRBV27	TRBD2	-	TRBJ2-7	CASKGLAGGPSGEQYF	TGTGCCAGCAAGGGACTAGCGGGAGGGCCCTCTGGGGAGCAGTACTTC